This TCR beta chain stems from a study of T cell responses to AZD1222 COVID-19 vaccine. Study details: Pooled in the analysis were second doses at about 4 or about 12 weeks.

Sequencing was performed with immunoSEQ multiplex PCR; in TCRdb, only in-frame clones are kept and a portion is missing. The profile shows some 130,000 clones, 80% to 90% of them singletons. V was pared by 3 bases and J by 3 bases, with 12 bases between. CDR1 and CDR2 (germline): SGHTA, FQGNSA. The CDR3 runs 14 residues. With regard to this clone: The antigen remains unidentified.

Study-wide points: Compared with day 0, the breadth and depth of the Spike-specific TCR repertoire rose significantly after two doses of AZD1222. The study reported that nearly half of spike-specific TCRs target unmutated variant regions. Regions 160-218 and 743-854 held dominance among vaccine-associated CD4 TCRs, which spanned spike.

Sample: peripheral blood, taken on day 0 of AZD1222 vaccination. The source is an adult in good health. The chain links TRBV7-2 to TRBJ2-7; tentatively, D is TRBD2 (6 bases). CDR3 nucleotides: TGTGCCAGCAGCTTGGAGGCGGGAATCTACGAGCAGTACTTC. Amino acids: CASSLEAGIYEQYF.